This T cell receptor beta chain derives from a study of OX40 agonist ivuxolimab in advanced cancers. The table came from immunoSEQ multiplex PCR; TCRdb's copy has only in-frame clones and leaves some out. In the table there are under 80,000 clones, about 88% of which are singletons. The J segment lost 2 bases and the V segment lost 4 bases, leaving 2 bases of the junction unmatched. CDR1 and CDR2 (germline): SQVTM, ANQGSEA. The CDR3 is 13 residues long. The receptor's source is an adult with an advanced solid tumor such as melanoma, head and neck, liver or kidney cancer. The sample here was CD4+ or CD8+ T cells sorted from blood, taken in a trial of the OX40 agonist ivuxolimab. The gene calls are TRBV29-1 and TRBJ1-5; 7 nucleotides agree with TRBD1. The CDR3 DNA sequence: TGCAGCGTTGGACAGGGTGGCAATCAGCCCCAGCATTTT. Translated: CSVGQGGNQPQHF.